This is a list of T cell receptor beta chains from one sample in a study of cytomegalovirus exposure and HLA in healthy donors. The repertoire was sequenced with immunoSEQ multiplex PCR; TCRdb's copy has only in-frame clones and lacks some. The sample lists around 190,000 clones; over 70% were seen once. Sequenced sample: PBMCs. The source is a woman in her twenties or thirties in good health and CMV-seropositive. Both conserved end residues are part of each CDR3.

V gene	J gene	CDR3 protein
TRBV6-4	TRBJ2-3	CASSETAGEIDTQYF
TRBV15	TRBJ2-5	CATSTRTVQETQYF
TRBV11-3	TRBJ2-2	CASSPRTSGLNTGELFF
TRBV2	TRBJ1-1	CASIIDRDRVNTEAFF
TRBV2	TRBJ2-4	CASSEGRGAQYF
TRBV19	TRBJ2-2	CASIPGQGGGELFF
TRBV6-5	TRBJ2-7	CASRGGGSSYEQYF
TRBV28	TRBJ1-3	CASSPSESGNTIYF
TRBV11-2	TRBJ2-1	CASSPSADAYNEQFF
TRBV21-1	TRBJ1-1	CASSTRDSHTEAFF
TRBV10-3	TRBJ2-3	CATKSSGRGDTQYF
TRBV11-2	TRBJ2-7	CASQRRLIAGSYEQYF
TRBV4-2	TRBJ1-6	CASSQEGSNSPLHF
TRBV6-5	TRBJ2-3	CASSSPSGRAGDTQYF
TRBV6-1	TRBJ1-5	CASSEITGSNQPQHF
TRBV7-9	TRBJ2-7	CASSSSGLAGVEQYF
TRBV5-8	TRBJ2-1	CASSFGGGNYNEQFF
TRBV6-6	TRBJ2-1	CASGYTPRADDNEQFF
TRBV6-1	TRBJ1-2	CTSSDGRGYRIDGYTF
TRBV4-1	TRBJ1-1	CASRDGPGGTEAFF
TRBV19	TRBJ2-1	CASSPQQGWSNEQFF
TRBV11-2	TRBJ2-7	CASSSYYEQYF
TRBV10-1	TRBJ2-5	CASSASGRETQYF